This T cell receptor (beta chain) originates from a study of CD8+ T cells in alopecia areata (dated by TCRdb to 2017 to 2018). Turning to the overall study: Treated patients were enrolled in an open-label pilot trial of oral tofacitinib, 5 to 10 mg twice daily, for moderate-to-severe alopecia areata. In humans, TCRbeta sequencing was performed on scalp tissue and on sorted CD4+ and CD8+ peripheral blood T cells from healthy controls and from patients with patchy or totalis/universalis alopecia areata. immunoSEQ multiplex PCR using 35 Vbeta forward primers and 13 Jbeta reverse primers was used to amplify TCRbeta CDR3 regions. Scalp clonality was compared among normal scalp (n=4), patchy alopecia areata scalp (n=8), and alopecia totalis/universalis scalp (n=8). Biopsies were taken from tofacitinib-treated patients at baseline and at 4 and 24 weeks of treatment, and a later scalp biopsy was taken in several of the tofacitinib-treated patients. To study T cell clonal expansion in alopecia areata, the researchers applied high-throughput TCRbeta sequencing to both the C3H/HeJ mouse model and human patients. Tofacitinib was administered for 6 to 18 months, and 6 months of follow-up off drug were then conducted to assess delayed response and recurrence. In treated patients, disease severity was measured using the SALT score, which gives the percentage of scalp surface area affected. RNA was extracted with the PAXgene miRNA kit for fixed scalp, the miRNeasy kit for PBMCs, and the RNeasy kit for mouse skin. Overall study results and their limits: Compared with normal scalp, lesional scalp had higher clonality and more expanded CD8+ clones, particularly in alopecia totalis/universalis, a pattern that suggests antigenic drive. Unlike mouse skin, where gammadelta T cells dominate, normal human skin contains resident alphabeta T cells that get sequenced too, which complicates analysis of the scalp TCR repertoire. TCR sequences shared between patients were less clear than in mice, possibly partly because of HLA diversity in the patient population. The treated cohort was small, with a single nonresponder, so links between baseline CD8+ expansion and response need larger studies. During tofacitinib treatment, many expanded lesional clones stuck around in both scalp and blood, and this persistence may partly explain why relapse happens after treatment is stopped. Tofacitinib significantly lowered scalp clonality and the number of expanded CD8+ clones among the top 100 scalp clones.

This clone showed up just a few times. This receptor's antigen is unknown. Base qualities were left out, and no much larger clone turns up one base away. Read against the paper, the sample's time point label means: around 4 weeks on oral tofacitinib. The label giving this sample's treatment or condition can be read as: oral pan-JAK inhibitor, 5-10 mg twice daily. Lesional scalp punch biopsies and peripheral blood were obtained from alopecia areata patients. Human scalp biopsies went straight into PAXgene tissue containers for immediate fixation. Libraries were prepared through the immunoSEQ multiplex PCR assay. For TCR sequencing, RNA was extracted from every sample and reverse transcribed into cDNA to serve as template. First-strand cDNA was synthesized using SuperScript III with a 2:1 mix of oligo-dT and random hexamers. Amplification bias was assessed with a synthetic immune receptor repertoire, and residual bias was removed computationally. As for the original processing: Raw reads were preprocessed for error removal, and CDR3 was defined according to IMGT conventions as running from the conserved cysteine to phenylalanine. Clonality was computed as 1 minus the Shannon entropy, with the entropy normalized by log2 of the number of productive unique TCRs. Whether scalp clones were CD4 or CD8 was inferred by matching scalp TCRbeta sequences against CD4 and CD8 repertoires sorted from blood. Entries here come from immuneACCESS through TCRdb and include only in-frame sequences with V and J called. Some clones fail to appear in such tables; in the studies checked, an unresolved V gene covers under half of the shortfall, and the cause of the remainder is unknown. The V and J calls and clone size were taken over from that table, and D and trimming were inferred from the DNA. This sample has 6,500 to 8,000 clones in its table, and 60% to 65% of those were observed once. Jointly, the top ten make up roughly an eighth of the sample.

At the junction V is shortened by 5 bases and J by 2 bases, with 18 bases in between. Taken from cysteine to phenylalanine, the CDR3 has 16 residues. Only CDR3 DNA remains: 48 bases, in frame from the first base. The germline V gene yields SGHVS for CDR1 and FQNEAQ for CDR2. Recombination linked TRBV7-8 to TRBJ2-5, with the D gene call left open. The receptor was derived from a human donor with alopecia areata. Specimen: skin, collected at week 4, from a patient treated with tofacitinib. The DNA sequence reads TGTGCCAGCAGCCTTCAGATACACCTGATGCAAGAGACCCAGTACTTC. It specifies CASSLQIHLMQETQYF.